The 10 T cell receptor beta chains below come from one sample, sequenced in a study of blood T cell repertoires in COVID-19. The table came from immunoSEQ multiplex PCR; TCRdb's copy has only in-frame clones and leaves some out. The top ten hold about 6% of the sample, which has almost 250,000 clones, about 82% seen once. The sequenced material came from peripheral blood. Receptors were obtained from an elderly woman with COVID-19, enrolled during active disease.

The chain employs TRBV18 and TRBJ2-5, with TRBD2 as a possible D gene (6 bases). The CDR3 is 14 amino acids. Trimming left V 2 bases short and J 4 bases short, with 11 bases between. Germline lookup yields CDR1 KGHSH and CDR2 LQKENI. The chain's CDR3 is CASSPNQGGETQYF. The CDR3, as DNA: TGTGCCAGCTCACCAAACCAGGGAGGAGAGACCCAGTACTTC.

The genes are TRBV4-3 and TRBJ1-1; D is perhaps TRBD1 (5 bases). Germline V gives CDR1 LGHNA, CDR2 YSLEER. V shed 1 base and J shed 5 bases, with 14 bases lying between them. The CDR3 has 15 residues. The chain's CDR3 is CASSQVLGVGTEAFF. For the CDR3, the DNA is TGCGCCAGCAGCCAAGTTCTAGGGGTGGGTACTGAAGCTTTCTTT.

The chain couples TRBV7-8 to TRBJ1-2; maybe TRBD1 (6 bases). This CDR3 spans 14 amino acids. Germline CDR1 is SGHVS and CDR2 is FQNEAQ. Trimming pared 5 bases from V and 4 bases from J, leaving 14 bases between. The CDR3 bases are TGTGCCAGCAGCGAAAGACAGGAACTCTATGGCTACACCTTC. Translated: CASSERQELYGYTF.

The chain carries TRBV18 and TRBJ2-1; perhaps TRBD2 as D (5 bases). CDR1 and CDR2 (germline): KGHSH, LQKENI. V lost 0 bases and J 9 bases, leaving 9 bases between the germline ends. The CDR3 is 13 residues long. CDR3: CASSPPTRGEQFF. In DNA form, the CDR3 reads TGTGCCAGCTCACCACCGACCCGGGGTGAGCAGTTCTTC. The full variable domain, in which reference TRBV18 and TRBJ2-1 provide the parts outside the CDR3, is NAGVMQNPRHLVRRRGQEARLRCSPMKGHSHVYWYRQLPEEGLKFMVYLQKENIIDESGMPKERFSAEFPKEGPSILRIQQVVRGDSAAYFCASSPPTRGEQFFGPGTRLTVL.

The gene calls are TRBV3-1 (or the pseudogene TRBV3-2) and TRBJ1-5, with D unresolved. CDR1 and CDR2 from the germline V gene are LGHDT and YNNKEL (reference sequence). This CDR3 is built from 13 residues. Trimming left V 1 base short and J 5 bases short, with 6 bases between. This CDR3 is CASSQARDQPQHF. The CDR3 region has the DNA TGTGCCAGCAGCCAAGCGAGGGATCAGCCCCAGCATTTT.

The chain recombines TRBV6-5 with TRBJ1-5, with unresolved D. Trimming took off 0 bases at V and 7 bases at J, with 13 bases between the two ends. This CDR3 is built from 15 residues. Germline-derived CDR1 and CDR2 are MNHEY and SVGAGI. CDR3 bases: TGTGCCAGCAGTTACTCCGGGAGACGTAAACAGCCCCAGCATTTT. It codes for CASSYSGRRKQPQHF.

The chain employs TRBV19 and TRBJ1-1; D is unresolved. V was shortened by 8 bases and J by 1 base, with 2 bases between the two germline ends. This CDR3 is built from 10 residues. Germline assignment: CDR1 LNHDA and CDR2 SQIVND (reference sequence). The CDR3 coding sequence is TGTGCCAGTCGGAACACTGAAGCTTTCTTT. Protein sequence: CASRNTEAFF.

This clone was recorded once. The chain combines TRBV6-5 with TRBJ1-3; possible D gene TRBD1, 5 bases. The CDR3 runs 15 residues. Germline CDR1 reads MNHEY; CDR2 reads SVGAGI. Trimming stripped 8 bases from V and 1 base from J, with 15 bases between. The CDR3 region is CASGRTGQSGNTIYF. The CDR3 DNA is TGTGCCAGCGGGAGGACGGGGCAGTCTGGAAACACCATATATTTT.

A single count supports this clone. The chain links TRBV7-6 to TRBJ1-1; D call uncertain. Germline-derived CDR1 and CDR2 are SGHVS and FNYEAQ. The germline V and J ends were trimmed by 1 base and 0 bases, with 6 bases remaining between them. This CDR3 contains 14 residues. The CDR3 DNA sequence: TGTGCCAGCAGCTTAGGGCAAATGAACACTGAAGCTTTCTTT. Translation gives CASSLGQMNTEAFF.

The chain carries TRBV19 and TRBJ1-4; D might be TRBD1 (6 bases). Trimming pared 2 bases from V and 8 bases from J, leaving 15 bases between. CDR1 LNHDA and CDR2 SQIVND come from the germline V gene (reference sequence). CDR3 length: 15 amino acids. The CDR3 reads CASSILSSQGEKLFF. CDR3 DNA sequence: TGTGCCAGTAGTATACTCTCCTCCCAGGGGGAAAAACTGTTTTTT.